This TCR beta chain was identified in a study of T cell responses to AZD1222 COVID-19 vaccine listed by TCRdb under 2021. At the level of the whole study: A total of more than 230 trial participants underwent TCR sequencing, of whom about 210 had received two doses of AZD1222 and about 26 had received two doses of the MenACWY control vaccine. Enrollment into the trials was organized by age into subgroups of 18-55, 56-69 and 70-plus years, and those subgroups contained about 160, 30 and 59 TCR-sequenced participants, respectively.

The CDR3 regions of human TCRbeta chains were analyzed by immunosequencing. Per the authors' processing: TCRs in the repertoires were matched against a reference library of SARS-CoV-2-specific TCRs that had been generated with the MIRA antigen-specificity platform. Breadth meant the fraction of unique TCRs that were SARS-CoV-2-associated, whereas depth meant the fraction of total T cells that were SARS-CoV-2-associated. Using the MIRA data, each spike-specific TCR was assigned both to the spike region to which the TCR was reactive and to a CD4 or CD8 class. Log10-transformed breadth and depth values were compared by one-way ANOVA with Sidak's multiple comparisons tests. What TCRdb holds here is the immuneACCESS table cut down to in-frame rearrangements. Part of the clones is not present; checked against another copy, under half of the missing clones reflect an unresolved V gene, and the others are unexplained. Clone size and V and J calls were adopted from that table, with D and trimming inferred from the DNA. The sample contains some 150,000 clones, about 89% of them found a single time. Roughly 9.7% of the sample lies in the top ten.

The paper as a whole reports these results and caveats: Because no samples from the day 14 peak response were available, repertoires could be characterized only after the peak T cell response. Participants were mostly white British, with more females than males. The authors suggested clonal diversity may have been underestimated. Nearly half of unique spike-specific TCRs reportedly recognized epitopes outside regions mutated in the B.1.351 and B.1.1.7 variants. The 56-69-year group was small, and its depth increase did not reach significance, likely because of low power. Vaccine-associated CD4 TCRs spanned the whole spike protein, with dominant responses in regions 160-218 and 743-854. Conclusions about previously exposed vaccinees were limited because only six AZD1222 recipients were SARS-CoV-2 seropositive at baseline. After two AZD1222 doses, both the breadth and the depth of spike-specific TCRs were significantly higher than at day 0 and than in MenACWY recipients.

What the time point label conveys for this sample: about 28 days (+/-7) after the second vaccine dose. AZD1222 recipients given second doses at about 4 weeks or at about 12 weeks were pooled, since spike-specific TCR depth and breadth were not found to differ between the two schedules. Vaccinee samples came from UK trials COV001 and COV002, including a single-blind randomized controlled phase 2/3 trial of AZD1222 (ChAdOx1 nCoV-19) in healthy adults. For TCRbeta chain sequencing, PBMC samples were collected from trial participants at day 0 and at day 28 after the second dose. With regard to this clone: No cognate antigen has been identified for it. Per-base qualities were not stored, and no clone one base away is much larger.

The trim is 4 bases for V and 6 bases for J, with a gap of 17 bases between the germline ends. CDR3 length: 15 amino acids, cysteine to phenylalanine. The retained sequence is limited to the CDR3, 45 bases, with the frame set at the first base. Looking up the germline V gene yields CDR1 SGHTS and CDR2 YDEGEE. The material sequenced was peripheral blood, taken 28 days after the second AZD1222 dose. This TCR derives from an adult who received the AZD1222 COVID-19 vaccine. The sequence joins TRBV5-8 to TRBJ2-1, with the D gene uncertain. At the DNA level, the sequence is TGTGCCAGCAGCCCCACCGACAAAGGCTTCAATGAGCAGTTCTTC. The translation is CASSPTDKGFNEQFF. The CDR3 plus the reference TRBV5-8 and TRBJ2-1 genes for the other parts give the full variable domain: EAGVTQSPTHLIKTRGQQATLRCSPISGHTSVYWYQQALGLGLQFLLWYDEGEERNRGNFPPRFSGRQFPNYSSELNVNALELEDSALYLCASSPTDKGFNEQFFGPGTRLTVL.